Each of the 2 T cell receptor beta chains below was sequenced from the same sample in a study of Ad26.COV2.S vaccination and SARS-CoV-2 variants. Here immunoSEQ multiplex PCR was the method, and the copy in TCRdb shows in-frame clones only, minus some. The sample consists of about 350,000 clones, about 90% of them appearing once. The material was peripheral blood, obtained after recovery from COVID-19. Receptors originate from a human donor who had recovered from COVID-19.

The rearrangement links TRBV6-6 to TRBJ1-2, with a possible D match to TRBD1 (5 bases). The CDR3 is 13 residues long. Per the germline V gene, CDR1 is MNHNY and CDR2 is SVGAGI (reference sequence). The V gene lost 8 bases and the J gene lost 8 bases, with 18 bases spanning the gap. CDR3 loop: CASYVGGVDGYTF. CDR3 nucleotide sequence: TGTGCCAGCTATGTTGGGGGGGTAGACGGCTACACCTTC.

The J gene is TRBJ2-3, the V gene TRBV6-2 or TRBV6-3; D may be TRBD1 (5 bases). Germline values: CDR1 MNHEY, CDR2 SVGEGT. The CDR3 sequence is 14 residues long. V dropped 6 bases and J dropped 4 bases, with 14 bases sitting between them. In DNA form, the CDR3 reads TGTGCCAGCAGCATCAGGGAAACAGCAGATACGCAGTATTTT. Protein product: CASSIRETADTQYF.